This T cell receptor (beta chain) was identified during a study of TIL therapy for anti-PD-1-resistant metastatic lung cancer. Time point meaning: pre-treatment sample, taken before nivolumab and TIL therapy. The libraries were made with immunoSEQ v3. This table comes from immunoSEQ multiplex PCR, and its TCRdb copy is limited to in-frame clones, with some not included. The table has 45,000 to 60,000 clones, around three quarters seen once. This CDR3 is 11 amino acids long. The V gene lost 0 bases and the J gene lost 11 bases, with 10 bases spanning the gap. CDR1 is GTSNPN, CDR2 SVGIG, per germline (reference sequence).

This sequence joins TRBV30 and TRBJ1-2; D gene ambiguous. Source: blood, taken at baseline. This sequence originates from a woman aged 30-79 years with non-small cell lung cancer. As DNA, the CDR3 is TGTGCCTGGAGTGTAGGGCAGACGTACACCTTC. Translating it yields CAWSVGQTYTF.